The 24 T cell receptor beta chains presented below share a single source sample, sequenced in a study of blood T cells in healthy people across ages. A J-beta primer mix and a sample-barcoded 5' primer were used in a second PCR of about 7 to 12 cycles. TCRdb fed the 5' RACE reads into MiXCR, producing one record per CDR3 protein. The sample includes hundreds of thousands of distinct CDR3 sequences, under 45% of them seen just once. The specimen sequenced was blood. Receptors originate from a man in his 60s in good health.

This clonotype was counted only a few times. The rearrangement joins TRBV9 to TRBJ2-7; 12 nucleotides align to TRBD2. The CDR3 has 17 amino acids. Germline trimming cut 4 bases from V and 0 bases from J; bases unmatched to any gene: 8. Germline V gene data show CDR1 as SGDLS and CDR2 as YYNGEE. The CDR3 reads CASSPGLAGHSSYEQYF. DNA of the CDR3: TGTGCCAGCAGCCCGGGACTAGCGGGCCATAGCTCCTACGAGCAGTACTTC.

This clonotype was observed a few times. The rearrangement links TRBV29-1 to TRBJ1-5, with D possibly TRBD1 on 5 matching bases. CDR3 length: 14 amino acids. Germline CDR1 SQVTM, CDR2 ANQGSEA. In DNA, the CDR3 is TGCAGTGCTCAGTCCGGGGGAGGCAATCAGCCCCAGCATTTT. Amino acids: CSAQSGGGNQPQHF.

This clonotype was seen only a few times. The chain is built from TRBV20-1 and TRBJ2-7; 9 bases match TRBD2. The ends lost 3 bases at V and 3 bases at J; junction bases unmatched: 3. Germline CDR1 DFQATT, CDR2 SNEGSKA (reference sequence). The CDR3 has 13 amino acids. CDR3 in amino acids: CSARTSGIYEQYF. The CDR3 coding sequence is TGCAGTGCTAGGACTAGCGGTATCTACGAGCAGTACTTC.

This chain connects TRBV5-1 to TRBJ1-2; D gene ambiguous. Germline CDR1 and CDR2: SGHRS and YFSETQ. The CDR3 has 14 residues. Trimming stripped 3 bases from V and 8 bases from J, with 17 bases between. CDR3 DNA sequence: TGCGCCAGCAGCTATACCCCAGAAAGCGTCGGCTACACCTTC. This sequence encodes CASSYTPESVGYTF.

V usage is TRBV7-2 and J usage is TRBJ2-5; 8 nucleotides align to TRBD2. V dropped 2 bases and J dropped 5; count of bases not matched to a gene: 13. This CDR3 region has 17 residues. Germline V gene sequence: CDR1 SGHTA, CDR2 FQGNSA. As DNA, the CDR3 is TGTGCCAGCAGCTTAACTGCGGCGGGAGGACGTGTGGAGACCCAGTACTTC. Translation: CASSLTAAGGRVETQYF.

This clonotype has just a few counts. The rearrangement joins TRBV27 to TRBJ2-6, with D unclear. Germline V gene data show CDR1 as MNHEY and CDR2 as SMNVEV (reference sequence). V gave up 2 bases and J gave up 2 bases, with 4 bases separating them. This CDR3 spans 14 amino acids. CDR3 nucleotide sequence: TGTGCCAGCAGTTTAGCTACTGGGGCCAACGTCCTGACTTTC. Protein sequence: CASSLATGANVLTF. The full variable domain, its missing parts supplied by reference TRBV27 and TRBJ2-6, is EAQVTQNPRYLITVTGKKLTVTCSQNMNHEYMSWYRQDPGLGLRQIYYSMNVEVTDKGDVPEGYKVSRKEKRNFPLILESPSPNQTSLYFCASSLATGANVLTFGAGSRLTVL.

Concerning this clonotype: The junction does not match germline at one end; this may be a read error. The chain links TRBV7-2 to TRBJ1-6; tentative D call: TRBD1 (5 bases). From germline, CDR1 is SGHTA and CDR2 FQGNSA. CDR3 length equals 14 residues. The CDR3 loop is CASRGDGFNSPLHF. The CDR3 DNA follows: TGTGCCAGCAGAGGGGACGGATTTAATTCGCCCCTCCACTTT.

The rearrangement links TRBV20-1 to TRBJ1-2; 10 positions match TRBD1. V shed 3 bases and J 1 base; nucleotides not matched to a gene: 5. The germline CDR1 and CDR2 sequences are DFQATT and SNEGSKA (reference sequence). The CDR3 consists of 15 residues. In DNA, the CDR3 is TGCAGTGCTAGTTGGACAGGGGGTTATAACTATGGCTACACCTTC. This encodes CSASWTGGYNYGYTF.

DNA for the CDR3: TGTGCCAGCAGCTCCGATTTTGCTAGGGAGCGCTACGAGCAGTACTTC. Translation gives CASSSDFARERYEQYF. The genes are TRBV28 and TRBJ2-7; tentative D call: TRBD2 (5 bases). From germline, CDR1 is MDHEN and CDR2 SYDVKM. The CDR3 loop spans 16 amino acids. Trimming shortened V by 6 bases and J by 3 bases, and 21 bases separated the two germline ends.

In this sample, this clonotype turned up once. The chain couples TRBV7-9 to TRBJ2-1, with 12 bases fitting TRBD2. The CDR3 is 15 amino acids. Germline loops: CDR1 SEHNR, CDR2 FQNEAQ (reference sequence). J lost 8 bases, V lost 6 bases, and 8 bases had no gene match. DNA for the CDR3: TGTGCCAGCAGACACCCTAGCGGGGGGGAAGATGAGCAGTTCTTC. It codes for CASRHPSGGEDEQFF.

The genes are TRBV2 and TRBJ2-3; 8 positions agree with TRBD1. CDR3 size: 15 residues. V dropped 6 bases and J dropped 0; count of bases not matched to a gene: 5. Per germline, CDR1 SNHLY and CDR2 FYNNEI. The CDR3 DNA reads as TGTGCCAGCAGCGCTCAGGGGGCTAGCACAGATACGCAGTATTTT. Translated, it gives CASSAQGASTDTQYF.

J is TRBJ2-2 and V is TRBV9; 14 nucleotides line up with TRBD2. The CDR3 sequence is 17 residues long. V trimming: 2 bases; J trimming: 4 bases; junction bases outside the gene matches: 4. In germline, CDR1 is SGDLS, CDR2 YYNGEE. In nucleotides, the CDR3 is TGTGCCAGCAGCGTGACTAGCGGGGGGGCCGGCACCGGGGAGCTGTTTTTT. Translated, it gives CASSVTSGGAGTGELFF.

The chain recombines TRBV12-3 or TRBV12-4 with TRBJ2-7; 7 nucleotides agree with TRBD2. The CDR3 has 17 residues. The V and J ends lost 6 bases and 6 bases, in that order; junction bases with no gene match: 20. The CDR3 spells CASSSAGPGLVRGEQYF. The CDR3 nucleotides read TGTGCCAGCAGCTCCGCTGGGCCCGGACTAGTGCGTGGCGAGCAGTACTTC.

This chain links TRBV24-1 with TRBJ1-4; D perhaps matches TRBD1 (6 bases). V dropped 3 bases and J dropped 0 bases, with 13 bases sitting between them. This CDR3 has 17 amino acids. CDR1 and CDR2 (germline): KGHDR, SFDVKD. CDR3 sequence reads: CATSDERGAATNEKLFF. In nucleotides, the CDR3 is TGTGCCACCAGTGATGAGAGGGGGGCGGCAACTAATGAAAAACTGTTTTTT.

The CDR3 coding sequence is TGCGCCAGCAGCCAAGAGAGTCGCGCAGGGGTAAATTCACCCCTCCACTTT. This sequence encodes CASSQESRAGVNSPLHF. The genes are TRBV4-1 and TRBJ1-6, with D possibly TRBD1 on 6 matching bases. The length of the CDR3 is 17 residues. From germline, CDR1 is MGHRA and CDR2 YSYEKL. The V and J ends lost 0 bases and 7 bases respectively, with 16 bases between them.

Points on this clonotype: Given a much more abundant clone one base away, this may be a read error. V usage is TRBV29-1 and J usage is TRBJ2-1; 9 positions agree with TRBD1. Matching the DNA end better, TRBJ2-7 makes the J call doubtful. This CDR3 has 15 residues. Germline V lookup: CDR1 SQVTM, CDR2 ANQGSEA. The CDR3 DNA follows: TGCAGCGTTAAGTCCGGGACAGGGACCTACAATGAGCAGTACTTC. As protein: CSVKSGTGTYNEQYF.

Only a few counts were recorded for this clonotype. This chain joins TRBV5-1 and TRBJ2-3, with D perhaps given as TRBD1 or TRBD2 (5 bases each). V lost 5 bases, J lost 0 bases, and 13 bases lay in between. CDR1 SGHRS and CDR2 YFSETQ come from the germline V gene. There are 15 residues in the CDR3. In DNA form, the CDR3 reads TGCGCCAGCAGAAGACGGGACGTTAGCACAGATACGCAGTATTTT. The encoded protein is CASRRRDVSTDTQYF.

This clonotype was counted a few times. The J gene is TRBJ2-7, the V gene TRBV7-9, with unresolved D. This CDR3 has 12 amino acids. Germline V gene data show CDR1 as SEHNR and CDR2 as FQNEAQ (reference sequence). Trimming took 3 bases from V and 6 from J, leaving 9 bases between them. The CDR3 loop reads CASSFSSSEQYF. CDR3 DNA sequence: TGTGCCAGCAGCTTTTCCAGCTCCGAGCAGTACTTC. The full variable domain, rest sourced from reference TRBV7-9 and TRBJ2-7, is DTGVSQNPRHKITKRGQNVTFRCDPISEHNRLYWYRQTLGQGPEFLTYFQNEAQLEKSRLLSDRFSAERPKGSFSTLEIQRTEQGDSAMYLCASSFSSSEQYFGPGTRLTVT.

This clonotype was seen a handful of times. This sequence joins TRBV20-1 and TRBJ2-1; no firm D call. The CDR3 runs to 15 residues. Germline assignment: CDR1 DFQATT and CDR2 SNEGSKA (reference sequence). V was trimmed by 5 bases and J by 8 bases, leaving 22 bases between them. CDR3 DNA sequence: TGCAGTGCTGCTTCCCCCGACTCCGGTGGCGATGAGCAGTTCTTC. Translating it yields CSAASPDSGGDEQFF.

This sequence joins TRBV29-1 and TRBJ2-1; 11 nucleotides line up with TRBD1. CDR1 and CDR2 (germline): SQVTM, ANQGSEA. J was trimmed by 10 bases and V by 6 bases; bases with no gene match: 8. The CDR3 totals 13 residues. DNA for the CDR3: TGCAGCGTCCTTGGACAGGGGGCAGGCGAGCAGTTCTTC. It is translated as CSVLGQGAGEQFF.

The chain couples TRBV7-2 to TRBJ1-2; D unresolved. CDR1 and CDR2 from the germline V gene are SGHTA and FQGNSA. The CDR3 has 13 residues. The germline V and J ends were trimmed by 7 bases and 4 bases, with 13 bases remaining between them. The CDR3 DNA reads as TGTGCCAGCACCATGATTATGGGCTATGGCTACACCTTC. Its translation is CASTMIMGYGYTF.

V and J are TRBV9 and TRBJ2-1; D possibly corresponds to TRBD2 (6 bases). The CDR3 runs 16 residues. Germline V CDR1 and CDR2: SGDLS, YYNGEE. Trimming took 3 bases from V and 0 from J, leaving 13 bases between them. CDR3 protein: CASSAKTRSSYNEQFF. The CDR3 nucleotides read TGTGCCAGCAGCGCCAAGACTAGGAGCTCCTACAATGAGCAGTTCTTC. Full variable domain (remainder filled in from reference TRBV9 and TRBJ2-1): DSGVTQTPKHLITATGQRVTLRCSPRSGDLSVYWYQQSLDQGLQFLIQYYNGEERAKGNILERFSAQQFPDLHSELNLSSLELGDSALYFCASSAKTRSSYNEQFFGPGTRLTVL.

The rearrangement joins TRBV5-1 to TRBJ2-4; tentative D call: TRBD1 (6 bases). Germline CDR1 and CDR2: SGHRS and YFSETQ. CDR3 size: 13 residues. The V and J ends lost 2 bases and 5 bases respectively, with 8 bases between them. The CDR3 region is CASSFGQQNIQYF. The CDR3 DNA is TGCGCCAGCAGCTTCGGACAGCAAAACATTCAGTACTTC.

This clonotype was observed a handful of times. V and J are TRBV6-1 and TRBJ2-5; 8 bases fit TRBD1. Germline V gene data show CDR1 as MNHNS and CDR2 as SASEGT. The V gene end was trimmed by 6 bases and the J gene end by 4 bases; junction bases not matched to a gene: 7. This CDR3 has 14 residues. The CDR3 reads CASSAGGLRETQYF. CDR3 bases: TGTGCCAGCAGCGCAGGGGGCTTACGAGAGACCCAGTACTTC.